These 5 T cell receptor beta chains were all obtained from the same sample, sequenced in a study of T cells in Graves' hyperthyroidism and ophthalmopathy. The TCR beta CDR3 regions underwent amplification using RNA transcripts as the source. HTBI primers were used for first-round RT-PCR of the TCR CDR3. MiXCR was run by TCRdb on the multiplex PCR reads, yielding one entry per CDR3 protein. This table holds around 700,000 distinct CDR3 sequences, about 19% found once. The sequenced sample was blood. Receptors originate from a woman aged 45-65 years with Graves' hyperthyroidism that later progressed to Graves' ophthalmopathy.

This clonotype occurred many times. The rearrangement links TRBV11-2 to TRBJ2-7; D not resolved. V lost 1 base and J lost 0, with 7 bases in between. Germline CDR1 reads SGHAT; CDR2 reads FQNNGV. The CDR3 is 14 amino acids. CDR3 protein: CASSLVSSSYEQYF. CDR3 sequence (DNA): TGTGCCAGCAGCTTAGTTAGCAGCTCCTACGAGCAGTACTTC.

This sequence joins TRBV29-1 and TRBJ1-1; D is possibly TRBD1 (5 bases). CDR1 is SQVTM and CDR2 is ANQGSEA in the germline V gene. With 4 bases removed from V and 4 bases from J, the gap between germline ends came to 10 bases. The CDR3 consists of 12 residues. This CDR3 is CSVGDGVTEAFF. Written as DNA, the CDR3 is TGCAGCGTTGGGGACGGGGTCACTGAAGCTTTCTTT.

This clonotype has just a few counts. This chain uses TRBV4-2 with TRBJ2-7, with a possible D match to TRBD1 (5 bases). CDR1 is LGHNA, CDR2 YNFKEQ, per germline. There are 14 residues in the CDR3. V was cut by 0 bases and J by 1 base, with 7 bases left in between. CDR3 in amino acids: CASSQEGQSYEQYF. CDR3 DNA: TGTGCCAGCAGCCAAGAGGGGCAATCCTACGAGCAGTACTTC.

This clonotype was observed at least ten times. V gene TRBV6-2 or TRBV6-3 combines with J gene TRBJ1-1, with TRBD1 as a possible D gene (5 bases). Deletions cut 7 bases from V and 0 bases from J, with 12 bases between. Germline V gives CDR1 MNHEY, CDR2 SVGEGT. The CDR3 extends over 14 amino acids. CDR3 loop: CASTIEGLNTEAFF. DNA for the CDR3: TGTGCCAGCACAATAGAGGGGCTGAACACTGAAGCTTTCTTT.

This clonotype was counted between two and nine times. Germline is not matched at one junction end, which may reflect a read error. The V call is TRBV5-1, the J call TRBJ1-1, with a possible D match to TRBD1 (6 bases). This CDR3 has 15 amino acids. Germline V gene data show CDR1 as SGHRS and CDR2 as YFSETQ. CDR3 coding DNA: TGTGCCAGCAGCATACAGGGAAACATGAACACTGAAGCTTTCTTT. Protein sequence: CASSIQGNMNTEAFF.